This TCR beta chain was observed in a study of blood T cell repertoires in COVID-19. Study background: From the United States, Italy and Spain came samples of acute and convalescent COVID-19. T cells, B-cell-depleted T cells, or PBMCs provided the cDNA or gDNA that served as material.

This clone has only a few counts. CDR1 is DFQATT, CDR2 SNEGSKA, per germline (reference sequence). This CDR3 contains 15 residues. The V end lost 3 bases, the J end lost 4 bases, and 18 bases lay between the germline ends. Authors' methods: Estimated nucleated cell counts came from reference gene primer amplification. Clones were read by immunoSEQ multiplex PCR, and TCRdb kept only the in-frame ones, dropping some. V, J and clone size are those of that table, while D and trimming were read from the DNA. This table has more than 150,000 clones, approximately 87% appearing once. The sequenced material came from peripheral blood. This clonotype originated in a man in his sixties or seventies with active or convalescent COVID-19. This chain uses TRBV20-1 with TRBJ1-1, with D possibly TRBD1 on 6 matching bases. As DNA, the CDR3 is TGCAGTGCTAGTTCCCTGGGGGCCCGCGGCACTGAAGCTTTCTTT. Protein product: CSASSLGARGTEAFF.